What follows are 16 T cell receptor beta chains derived from one specimen sequenced in a study of tumor-infiltrating lymphocytes in primary liver carcinoma. RNA and DNA were co-extracted from roughly 20-30 mg of unsorted bulk tissue. The template, roughly 550 ng total RNA, yielded TCR beta cDNA made with a constant-region primer. Slightly modified ARM-PCR with three nested multiplex PCR rounds yielded TCR beta libraries. PCR rounds one and two used TRBV1-TRBV30 forward primers with a C-beta reverse primer for around 10 cycles each. One entry per CDR3 protein results from TCRdb running MiXCR on the multiplex PCR reads. The repertoire holds about 26,000 distinct CDR3 sequences, nearly 80% seen once, with around 45% in the top ten. The sequencing sample was made of liver tumor tissue from sampling region 3. Noted subset: tumor region T3, left-lateral pole. The receptors here all came from a man aged 35-49 years with primary liver carcinoma and hepatitis B virus infection.

This clonotype was counted ten times or more. The rearrangement links TRBV16 to TRBJ2-4; D may be TRBD1 or TRBD2 (6 bases each). Trimming took off 0 bases at V and 0 bases at J, with 12 bases between the two ends. CDR3 size: 17 residues. Germline lookup yields CDR1 KGHSY and CDR2 FQNENV. CDR3 sequence (DNA): TGTGCCAGCAGCCAATCGTGGAGGGGGTTAGCCAAAAACATTCAGTACTTC. This gives the protein CASSQSWRGLAKNIQYF. Complete variable domain (other parts from reference TRBV16 and TRBJ2-4): GEEVAQTPKHLVRGEGQKAKLYCAPIKGHSYVFWYQQVLKNEFKFLISFQNENVFDETGMPKERFSAKCLPNSPCSLEIQATKLEDSAVYFCASSQSWRGLAKNIQYFGAGTRLSVL.

This clonotype was picked up a small number of times. The V and J genes are TRBV6-2 or TRBV6-3 and TRBJ2-1; 9 positions match TRBD1. Germline trimming cut 4 bases from V and 4 bases from J; bases unmatched to any gene: 8. The germline V gene encodes CDR1 MNHEY and CDR2 SVGEGT. This CDR3 has 16 amino acids. CDR3 coding DNA: TGTGCCAGCAGTTCGACCACGGGACAGGGATACAATGAGCAGTTCTTC. The encoded protein is CASSSTTGQGYNEQFF.

Of note for this clonotype: It is likely a read error, because the conserved phenylalanine at the end of the CDR3 is missing. The chain joins TRBV11-1 to TRBJ2-7; D not resolved. There are 16 residues in the CDR3. In germline, CDR1 is SGHAT, CDR2 FQDESV (reference sequence). The CDR3 reads CASSSRGSFNLYEQYL. As DNA, the CDR3 is TGTGCCAGCAGCTCAAGAGGCTCTTTCAACCTCTACGAACAGTACCTC.

In regard to this clonotype: The junction does not match germline at one end; this may be a read error. This chain links TRBV29-1 with TRBJ2-1, with a tentative D call TRBD2 (5 bases). The CDR3 consists of 13 residues. Germline loops: CDR1 SQVTM, CDR2 ANQGSEA. CDR3 amino acids: CGAAPDYHNEEFF. The CDR3 DNA is TGCGGCGCCGCGCCTGACTATCACAATGAGGAGTTCTTC.

A note on this clonotype: Germline and junction disagree at one end, which may indicate a read error. This chain connects TRBV4-1 to TRBJ1-1; perhaps TRBD1 as D (5 bases). The CDR3 sequence is 14 residues long. Germline CDR1 MGHRA, CDR2 YSYEKL. In DNA form, the CDR3 reads TGTGCCAGCAGCCACGACCGCGGGGGATTAGAAGCTTTCTTT. It specifies CASSHDRGGLEAFF.

This clonotype has just one count. A read error may account for a junction end that differs from germline. The rearrangement uses TRBV9 and TRBJ2-7, with 8 bases fitting TRBD1. Germline V gives CDR1 SGDLS, CDR2 YYNGEE. This CDR3 comprises 14 residues. The CDR3 DNA follows: TGTGTCAGCAGCGTTCAGGGGGCCACCTACGAGCAGTACTTC. Protein sequence: CVSSVQGATYEQYF.

This clonotype was counted once. Sequence at one end of the junction differs from germline and may be a read error. This rearrangement joins TRBV6-5 to TRBJ2-7; 8 nucleotides agree with TRBD1. Germline V CDR1 and CDR2: MNHEY, SVGAGI. The CDR3 contains 16 residues. The CDR3 sequence: CASSYLLGQGNYEQNF. As DNA, the CDR3 is TGTGCCAGCAGTTACTTGTTAGGACAGGGCAACTACGAGCAGAACTTC.

About this clonotype itself: Lacking the conserved final phenylalanine or tryptophan, this CDR3 likely reflects a read error. V usage is TRBV5-1 and J usage is TRBJ2-7; D is uncertain. Germline-derived CDR1 and CDR2 are SGHRS and YFSETQ. The CDR3 has 13 residues. CDR3 sequence (DNA): TGCACCAGCAGTAGGAACGGAGCCTACAAGCAGTACTTA. It yields the protein CTSSRNGAYKQYL.

In regard to this clonotype: The conserved closing phenylalanine or tryptophan is absent in this CDR3, likely reflecting a read error. The DNA is left out, because the CDR3 cannot be placed on it with certainty; the CDR3 is given as TCRdb lists it. The chain recombines TRBV11-3 with TRBJ2-2; the D call of TRBD1 is as the table states it, not checked on the DNA. Germline loops: CDR1 SGHNT, CDR2 YENEEA. From its first to its last residue, the CDR3 has 15 amino acids. CDR3: CARWRLKPITGELFS.

To note about this clonotype: One junction end does not reproduce the germline sequence, and a read error may be involved. The rearrangement joins TRBV5-1 to TRBJ2-7; 10 nucleotides match TRBD2. Germline values: CDR1 SGHRS, CDR2 YFSETQ. The length of the CDR3 is 15 residues. This chain's CDR3 is CASSLVPSGSYKQNF. CDR3 coding DNA: TGCGCCAGCAGCTTGGTCCCTAGCGGGAGCTACAAGCAGAACTTC.

In the case of this clonotype: In this CDR3 the conserved last residue, phenylalanine or tryptophan, is missing, so a read error is likely. The CDR3 loop is CASGPTYTDTQYL. CDR3 in DNA: TGTGCCAGCGGGCCGACGTACACAGATACGCAGTATTTG. The chain uses TRBV12-3 or TRBV12-4 and TRBJ2-3; D is ambiguous. This CDR3 has 13 amino acids. The V gene lost 8 bases and the J gene lost 2 bases, with 11 bases spanning the gap.

Concerning this clonotype: The junction shows a germline mismatch at one end, possibly a read error. The chain is built from TRBV11-2 and TRBJ2-5; TRBD2 is a possible D gene (5 bases). The CDR3 length is 16 residues. Germline V gene data show CDR1 as SGHAT and CDR2 as FQNNGV. The CDR3 coding sequence is TGTCCCAGCAGCCAAACTCCTGGCGAGGGAAAGGAGACCCAGTACTTC. This encodes CPSSQTPGEGKETQYF.

Details on this clonotype: This CDR3 fails to terminate in the conserved phenylalanine or tryptophan, so it likely reflects a read error. The chain employs TRBV6-2 or TRBV6-3 and TRBJ1-5; possible D gene TRBD1, 5 bases. The germline CDR1 and CDR2 sequences are MNHEY and SVGEGT. CDR3 length: 15 amino acids. CDR3 DNA: TGTGCCAGCACACTCGACAGTTATAGCGATCAGCCCCAGCATTTA. As protein: CASTLDSYSDQPQHL.

A few counts support this clonotype. The rearrangement links TRBV6-5 to TRBJ2-2, with no clear D. This CDR3 comprises 15 residues. Per germline, CDR1 MNHEY and CDR2 SVGAGI. V was shortened by 5 bases and J by 9 bases, with 19 bases between the two germline ends. CDR3 region: CASSPEYRSAWELFF. CDR3 DNA: TGTGCCAGCAGTCCCGAGTACCGTTCGGCCTGGGAGCTGTTTTTT.

A word on this clonotype: Likely a read error: the CDR3 ends without its conserved phenylalanine or tryptophan. The chain uses TRBV5-5 and TRBJ2-6; 7 bases line up with TRBD1. This CDR3 is built from 17 residues. Germline assignment: CDR1 SGHKS and CDR2 YYEKEE (reference sequence). The CDR3 DNA follows: TGTGCCAGCAGCTTATGGACAGGCCTTGCTGGGGCTAACGTCCTGACTATC. As protein: CASSLWTGLAGANVLTI.

Comments on this clonotype: At one end the junction does not follow the germline gene, possibly because of a read error. Here the CDR3 reads CASRQDLGRTQYEQYF. The CDR3, as DNA: TGCGCCAGCAGACAAGATTTGGGCAGGACACAGTACGAGCAGTACTTC. J is TRBJ2-7 and V is TRBV4-3; tentatively, D is TRBD1 (5 bases). CDR1 and CDR2 from the germline V gene are LGHNA and YSLEER. The CDR3 runs 16 residues.